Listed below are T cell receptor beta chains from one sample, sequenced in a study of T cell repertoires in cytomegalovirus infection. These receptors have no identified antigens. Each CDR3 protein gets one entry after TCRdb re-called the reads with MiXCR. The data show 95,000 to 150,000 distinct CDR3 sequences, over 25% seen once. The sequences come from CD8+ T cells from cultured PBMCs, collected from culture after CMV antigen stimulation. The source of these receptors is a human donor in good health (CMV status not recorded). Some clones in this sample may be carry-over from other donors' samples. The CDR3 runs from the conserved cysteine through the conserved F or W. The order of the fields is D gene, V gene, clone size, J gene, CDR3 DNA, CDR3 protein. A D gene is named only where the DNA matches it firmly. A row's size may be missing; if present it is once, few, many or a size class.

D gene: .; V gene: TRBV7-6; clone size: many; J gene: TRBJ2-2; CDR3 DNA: TGTGCCAGCAGCTTAGCGTCGAGGACCTGGGAGAACACCGGGGAGCTGTTTTTT; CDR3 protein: CASSLASRTWENTGELFF
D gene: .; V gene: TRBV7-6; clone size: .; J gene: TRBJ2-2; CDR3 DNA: TGTGCCAGCAGCTTACCTGTAAGGGGTTCGGACACCGGGGAGCTGTTTTTT; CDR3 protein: CASSLPVRGSDTGELFF
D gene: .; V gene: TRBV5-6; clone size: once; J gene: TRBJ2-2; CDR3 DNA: TGTGCCAGCAGCAAGTTACTGAACACCGGGGAGCTGTTTTTT; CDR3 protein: CASSKLLNTGELFF
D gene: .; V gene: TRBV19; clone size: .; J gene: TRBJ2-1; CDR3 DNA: TGTGCCAGTAGTATCGGACTGGGGGCTCCCCCCTACAATGAGCAGTTCTTC; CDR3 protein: CASSIGLGAPPYNEQFF
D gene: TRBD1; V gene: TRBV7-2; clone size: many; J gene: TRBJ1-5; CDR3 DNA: TGTGCCAGCAGCTTACTCCCGGGACAGGGGGCTCTTAATCAGCCCCAGCATTTT; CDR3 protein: CASSLLPGQGALNQPQHF
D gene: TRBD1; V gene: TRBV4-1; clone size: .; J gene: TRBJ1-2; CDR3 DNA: TGCGCCAGCAGCCTCGGGGACAGGGTTCGGTTCGGAGGCTACACCTTC; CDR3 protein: CASSLGDRVRFGGYTF
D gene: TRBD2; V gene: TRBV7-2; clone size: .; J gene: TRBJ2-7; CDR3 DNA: TGTGCCAGCAGATTAGCGGGGCCCCCCTACGAGCAGTACTTC; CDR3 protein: CASRLAGPPYEQYF
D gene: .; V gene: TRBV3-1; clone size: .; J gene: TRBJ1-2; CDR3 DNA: TGTGCCAGCAGCCAATGGACCGGGCATCCTGCTAGGGGCTACACCTTC; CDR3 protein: CASSQWTGHPARGYTF
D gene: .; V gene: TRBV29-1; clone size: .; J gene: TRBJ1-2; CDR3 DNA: TGCAGCGTTGATTTAGGGATTTACTATGGCTACACCTTC; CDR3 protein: CSVDLGIYYGYTF
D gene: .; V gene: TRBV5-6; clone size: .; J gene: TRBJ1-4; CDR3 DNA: TGTGCCAGCAGCCTCCATGGGACTAATGAAAAACTGTTTTTT; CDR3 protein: CASSLHGTNEKLFF
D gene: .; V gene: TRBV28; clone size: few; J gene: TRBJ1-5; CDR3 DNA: TGTGCCAGCAGGAACACTAATCAGCCCCAGCATTTT; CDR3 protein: CASRNTNQPQHF
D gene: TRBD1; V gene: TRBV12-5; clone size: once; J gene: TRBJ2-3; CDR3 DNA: TGTGCTAGTGGACGGGACAGGGTAGCCGATACGCAGTATTTT; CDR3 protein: CASGRDRVADTQYF
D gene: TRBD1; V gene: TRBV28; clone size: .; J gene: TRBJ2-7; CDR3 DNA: TGTGCCAGCAGTTTTGGGACAGGGCTCGACGAGCAGTACTTC; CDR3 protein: CASSFGTGLDEQYF
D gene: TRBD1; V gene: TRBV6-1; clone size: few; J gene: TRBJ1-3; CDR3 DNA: TGTGCCAGCAGTAAGGGACAGGGGGCTGGAAACACCATATATTTT; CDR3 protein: CASSKGQGAGNTIYF
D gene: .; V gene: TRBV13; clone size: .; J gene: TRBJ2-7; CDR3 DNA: TGTGCCAGCAGCTTAGAGGCAGACCGTTACTACGAGCAGTACTTC; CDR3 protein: CASSLEADRYYEQYF
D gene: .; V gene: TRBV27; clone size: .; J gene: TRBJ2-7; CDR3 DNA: TGTGCCAGCAGTCCCCACCCAGGGAACTACGAGCAGTACTTC; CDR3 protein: CASSPHPGNYEQYF
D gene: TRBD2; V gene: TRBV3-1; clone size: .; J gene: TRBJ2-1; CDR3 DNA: TGTGCCAGCAGCCGCGGGCGCGGGGGGGCGAATGAGCAGTTCTTC; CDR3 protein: CASSRGRGGANEQFF
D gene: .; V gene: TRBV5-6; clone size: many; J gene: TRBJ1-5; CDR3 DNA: TGTGCCAGCAGCTTCAGTGCAGTCAGCAATCAGCCCCAGCATTTT; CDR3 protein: CASSFSAVSNQPQHF
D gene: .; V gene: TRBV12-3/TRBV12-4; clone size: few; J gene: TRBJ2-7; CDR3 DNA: TGTGCCAGCAGCGACTCCAAACAGGGACCGACCCCCTACGAGCAGTACTTC; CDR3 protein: CASSDSKQGPTPYEQYF
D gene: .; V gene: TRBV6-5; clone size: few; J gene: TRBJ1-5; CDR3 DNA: TGTGCCAGCAGTTACGGGCAGGAAAATCAGCCCCAGCATTTT; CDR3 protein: CASSYGQENQPQHF
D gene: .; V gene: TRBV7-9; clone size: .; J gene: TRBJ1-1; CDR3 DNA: TGTGCCAGCAGCTTTTTGGCTGGGGCTTTCTTT; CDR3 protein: CASSFLAGAFF
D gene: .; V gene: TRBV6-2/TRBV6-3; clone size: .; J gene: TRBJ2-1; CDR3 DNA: TGTGCCAGCAGTTATCCGGCTGAGCAGTTCTTC; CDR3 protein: CASSYPAEQFF
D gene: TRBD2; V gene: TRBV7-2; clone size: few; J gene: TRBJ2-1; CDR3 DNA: TGTGCCAGCAGCTCTATAGCGGGGGGGCCTGGCAATGAGCAGTTCTTC; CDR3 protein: CASSSIAGGPGNEQFF
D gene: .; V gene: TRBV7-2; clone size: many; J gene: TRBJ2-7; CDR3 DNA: TGTGCCAGCAGCTTATGGGGCGGGTCCGCCTACGAGCAGTACTTC; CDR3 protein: CASSLWGGSAYEQYF
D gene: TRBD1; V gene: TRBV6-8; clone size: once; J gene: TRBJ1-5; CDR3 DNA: TGTGCCAGCAGTTACCCACCGTCTCCATATGGGACAGGGTATCAGCCCCAGCATTTT; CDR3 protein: CASSYPPSPYGTGYQPQHF
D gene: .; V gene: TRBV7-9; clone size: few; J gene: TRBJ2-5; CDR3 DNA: TGTGCCAGCAGTGGTAACAGGGAGACCCAGTACTTC; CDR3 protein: CASSGNRETQYF
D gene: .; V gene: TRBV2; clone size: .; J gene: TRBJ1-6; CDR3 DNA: TGTGCCAGCAGTGACCTGCCCTTATTGTATCCCCTCCACTTT; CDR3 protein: CASSDLPLLYPLHF
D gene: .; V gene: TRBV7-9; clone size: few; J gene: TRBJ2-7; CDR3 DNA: TGTGCCAGCAGCCCCCGGGACAACTCCTACGAGCAGTACTTC; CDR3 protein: CASSPRDNSYEQYF
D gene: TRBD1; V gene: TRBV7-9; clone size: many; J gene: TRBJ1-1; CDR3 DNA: TGTGCCAGCAGCTTGACAGGGGCGAACACTGAAGCTTTCTTT; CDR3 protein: CASSLTGANTEAFF
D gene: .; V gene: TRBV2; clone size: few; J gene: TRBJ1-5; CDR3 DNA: TGTGCCAGCAGTGCCGGAGTCCGTTCTGGAAACAATCAGCCCCAGCATTTT; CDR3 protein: CASSAGVRSGNNQPQHF
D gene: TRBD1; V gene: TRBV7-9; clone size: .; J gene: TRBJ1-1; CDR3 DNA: TGTGCCAGCAGCACACCCGGAATGGACAGGGTCGACACTGAAGCTTTCTTT; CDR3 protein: CASSTPGMDRVDTEAFF
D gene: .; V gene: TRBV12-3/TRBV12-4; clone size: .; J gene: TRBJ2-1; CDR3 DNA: TGTGCCAGCAGGGCCTACAGTTCCTACAATGAGCAGTTCTTC; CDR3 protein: CASRAYSSYNEQFF
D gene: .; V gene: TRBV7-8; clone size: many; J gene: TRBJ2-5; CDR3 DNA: TGTGCCAGCAGCTTACTCACAGGGCCCCAAGAGACCCAGTACTTC; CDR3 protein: CASSLLTGPQETQYF
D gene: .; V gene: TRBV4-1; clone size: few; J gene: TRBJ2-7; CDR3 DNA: TGCGCCAGCAGCCAAGAGTTGGACTACGAATCCTACGAGCAGTACTTC; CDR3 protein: CASSQELDYESYEQYF
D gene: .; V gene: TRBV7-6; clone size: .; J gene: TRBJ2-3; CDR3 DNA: TGTGCCAGCAGCTCTAGGGGCCGGAACCGGACGCAGTATTTT; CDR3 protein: CASSSRGRNRTQYF
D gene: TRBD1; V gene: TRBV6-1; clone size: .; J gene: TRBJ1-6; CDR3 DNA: TGTGCCAGCAGTGTTGCAGGGGGATCACCCCTCCACTTT; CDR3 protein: CASSVAGGSPLHF
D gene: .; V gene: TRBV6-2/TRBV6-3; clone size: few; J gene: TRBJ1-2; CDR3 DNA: TGTGCCAGCAGTACAAGAGGGAACTATGGCTACACCTTC; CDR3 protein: CASSTRGNYGYTF
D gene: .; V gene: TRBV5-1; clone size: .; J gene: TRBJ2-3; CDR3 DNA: TGCGCCAGCAAGGACGTGACTAGCACAGATACGCAGTATTTT; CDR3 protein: CASKDVTSTDTQYF
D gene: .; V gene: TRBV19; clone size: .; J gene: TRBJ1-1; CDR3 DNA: TGTGCCAGTCGATCCCAAGGAGGGGCGATGAACACTGAAGCTTTCTTT; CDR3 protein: CASRSQGGAMNTEAFF
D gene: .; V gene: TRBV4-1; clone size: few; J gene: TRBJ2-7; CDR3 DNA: TGCGCCAGCAGCCAAGCCGGGGGAGGGGGCTACGAGCAGTACTTC; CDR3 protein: CASSQAGGGGYEQYF
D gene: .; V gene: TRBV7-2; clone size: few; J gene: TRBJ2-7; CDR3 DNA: TGTGCCAGCAGCGGGCTATCCGCCTACGAGCAGTACTTC; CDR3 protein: CASSGLSAYEQYF
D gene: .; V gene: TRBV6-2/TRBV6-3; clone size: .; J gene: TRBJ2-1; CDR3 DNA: TGTGCCAGCGGGGGGCGGCCCTCCTACAATGAGCAGTTCTTC; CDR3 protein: CASGGRPSYNEQFF
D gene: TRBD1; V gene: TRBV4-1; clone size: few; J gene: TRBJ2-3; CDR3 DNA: TGCGCCAGCAGCCAAGAAGGGACAGCAACCACAGATACGCAGTATTTT; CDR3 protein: CASSQEGTATTDTQYF
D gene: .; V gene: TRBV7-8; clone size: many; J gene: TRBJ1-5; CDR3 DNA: TGTGCCAGCAGCTCCCTACAGAGCTCCAATCAGCCCCAGCATTTT; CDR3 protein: CASSSLQSSNQPQHF
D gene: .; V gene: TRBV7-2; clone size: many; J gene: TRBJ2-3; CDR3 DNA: TGTGCCAGCAGCTTAGAGTCGGCCTCCACATTGAATACGCAGTATTTT; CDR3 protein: CASSLESASTLNTQYF
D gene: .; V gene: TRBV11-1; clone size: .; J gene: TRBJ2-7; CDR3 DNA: TGTGCCAGCAGTGAATGGGACTACGAGCAGTACTTC; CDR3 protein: CASSEWDYEQYF
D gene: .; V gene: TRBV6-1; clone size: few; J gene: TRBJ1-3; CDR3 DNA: TGTGCCAGCAGTAAGGGACATGCTGGAAACACCATATATTTT; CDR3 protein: CASSKGHAGNTIYF
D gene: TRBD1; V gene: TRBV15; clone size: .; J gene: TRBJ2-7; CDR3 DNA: TGTGCCACCAGCAGAAGGGACAGGGGGCTCTACGAGCAGTACTTC; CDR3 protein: CATSRRDRGLYEQYF
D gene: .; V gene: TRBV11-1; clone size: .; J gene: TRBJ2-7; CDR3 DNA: TGTGCCAGCAGCCCAGAGGAGAGGGGCCGGGGGTCGCGCGAGCAGTACTTC; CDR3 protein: CASSPEERGRGSREQYF
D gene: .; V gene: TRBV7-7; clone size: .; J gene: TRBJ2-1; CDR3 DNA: TGTGCTAGCAGCTTAAGAAGGGAACCCTACAATGAGCAGTTCTTC; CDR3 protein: CASSLRREPYNEQFF
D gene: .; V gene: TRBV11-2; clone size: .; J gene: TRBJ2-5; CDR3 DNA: TGTGCCAGCAGCTTATTCAAGGAGACCCAGTACTTC; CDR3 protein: CASSLFKETQYF
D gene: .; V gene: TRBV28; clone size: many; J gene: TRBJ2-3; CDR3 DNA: TGTGCCAGCCGTGGGGGGCCACGGTATACGCAGTATTTT; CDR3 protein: CASRGGPRYTQYF
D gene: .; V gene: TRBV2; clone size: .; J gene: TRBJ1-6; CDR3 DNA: TGTGCCAGCAGTGAAGCTCCAGGTGGTAACTCACCCCTCCACTTT; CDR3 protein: CASSEAPGGNSPLHF